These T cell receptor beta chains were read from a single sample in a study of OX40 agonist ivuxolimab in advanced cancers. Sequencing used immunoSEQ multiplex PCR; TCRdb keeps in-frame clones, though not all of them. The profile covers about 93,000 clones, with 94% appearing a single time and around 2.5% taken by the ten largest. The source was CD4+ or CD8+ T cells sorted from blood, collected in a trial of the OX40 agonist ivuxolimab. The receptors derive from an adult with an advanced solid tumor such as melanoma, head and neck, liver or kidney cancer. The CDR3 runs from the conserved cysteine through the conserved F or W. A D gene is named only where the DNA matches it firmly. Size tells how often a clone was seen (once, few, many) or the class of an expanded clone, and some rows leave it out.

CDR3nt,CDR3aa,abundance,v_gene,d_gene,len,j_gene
TGTGCCAGCAGCGTAGGGACTAGGCTGAATGAGCAGTTCTTC,CASSVGTRLNEQFF,-,TRBV9,TRBD2,14,TRBJ2-1
TGCGCCAGCAGCTTCCGGGGACAGGGCTACGAGCAGTACTTC,CASSFRGQGYEQYF,-,TRBV5-1,TRBD1,14,TRBJ2-7
TGTGCCAGCAAGAGGAGGGGAAGTGGCACCGGGGAGCTGTTTTTT,CASKRRGSGTGELFF,-,TRBV11-2,-,15,TRBJ2-2
TGTGCCAGTAGTATGGGAACAGGGATAGGGCAGCCCCAGCATTTT,CASSMGTGIGQPQHF,-,TRBV19,-,15,TRBJ1-5
TGTGCCAGCTCACCAATGAGCGGGGGGGCCTCCGAGACCCAGTACTTC,CASSPMSGGASETQYF,-,TRBV18,TRBD2,16,TRBJ2-5
TGTGCCAGCAGTCCTAATCAGAATGAAAAACTGTTTTTT,CASSPNQNEKLFF,-,TRBV28,-,13,TRBJ1-4
TGCGCCAGCACCTCTCGCGGGGGTGATATAGATGAGCAGTTCTTC,CASTSRGGDIDEQFF,-,TRBV4-1,TRBD2,15,TRBJ2-1
TGTGCCACCAGCAGACCAGGGAAGCCCCAGCATTTT,CATSRPGKPQHF,-,TRBV15,-,12,TRBJ1-5
TGCGCCAGCAGCCAAGAGACGCCACTAGCGGGAGGGCTTGAGCAGTTCTTC,CASSQETPLAGGLEQFF,-,TRBV4-1,TRBD2,17,TRBJ2-1
TGTGCCAGCAGCGGTCCCACAGGGTCTGGAAATTCACCCCTCCACTTT,CASSGPTGSGNSPLHF,-,TRBV9,-,16,TRBJ1-6
TGTGCCAGCAGCTTGTGGGGATTCGGCTACGAGCAGTACTTC,CASSLWGFGYEQYF,-,TRBV5-6,-,14,TRBJ2-7
TGTGCCAGCAGCGCAACGCCGGGGTCGCCTGGGGCCAACGTCCTGACTTTC,CASSATPGSPGANVLTF,-,TRBV9,-,17,TRBJ2-6
TGTGCCAGCAGTTACGACCAGGGGAGGTACGAGCAGTACTTC,CASSYDQGRYEQYF,-,TRBV6-5,-,14,TRBJ2-7
TGCAGTGCATGGCTAGCGTACGAGCAGTACTTC,CSAWLAYEQYF,-,TRBV20-1,-,11,TRBJ2-7
TGTGCCTGGACTCACCTCGGGACAGGGTCTTGGGATGGCTACACCTTC,CAWTHLGTGSWDGYTF,-,TRBV30,TRBD1,16,TRBJ1-2
TGTGCCAGCAGCTTACACACTGGCAGGGGAGAGCAGTTCTTC,CASSLHTGRGEQFF,-,TRBV7-9,-,14,TRBJ2-1
TGTGCCAGCAGTGAAGGCCCCAATGAGCAGTTCTTC,CASSEGPNEQFF,-,TRBV6-1,-,12,TRBJ2-1
TGCGCCAGCAGTCCGAGACAGGGGATCAGCACAGATACGCAGTATTTT,CASSPRQGISTDTQYF,-,TRBV23-1,TRBD1,16,TRBJ2-3
TGCGCCAGCGAGGGACTAGCGGGAAACGAGCAGTACTTC,CASEGLAGNEQYF,once,TRBV10-2,TRBD2,13,TRBJ2-7
TGTGCCAGCAGCCCAACAGGGTTCGGAAACACCATATATTTT,CASSPTGFGNTIYF,-,TRBV7-8,-,14,TRBJ1-3
TGTGCCAGCAGTATGAAGGGACAGGGTTCCCGTGAGCAGTTCTTC,CASSMKGQGSREQFF,-,TRBV27,TRBD1,15,TRBJ2-1
TGTGCCAGCAGCTCCCCCGGGACAGGAATAGATACGCAGTATTTT,CASSSPGTGIDTQYF,-,TRBV11-3,TRBD1,15,TRBJ2-3
TGCAGCGTGATCTTCACTGAGCAGTTCTTC,CSVIFTEQFF,few,TRBV29-1,-,10,TRBJ2-1
TGTGCCAGCAGCCCCACAGGGGGGTCCAATCAGCCCCAGCATTTT,CASSPTGGSNQPQHF,-,TRBV9,TRBD1,15,TRBJ1-5
TGCGCCAGCAGCTTGGCCCCCTACGAGCAGTACTTC,CASSLAPYEQYF,-,TRBV5-1,-,12,TRBJ2-7
TGTGCCAGCAGTGAAACCCTAGTGTCAAGATCCGAGACCCAGTACTTC,CASSETLVSRSETQYF,-,TRBV25-1,-,16,TRBJ2-5
TGTGCCAGCTTTGAGAGGGCTCTAAGTCGGGCCGGGGAGCTGTTTTTT,CASFERALSRAGELFF,-,TRBV2,-,16,TRBJ2-2
TGTGCCAGCAGCCCCGGGACAGGGCCCTACGAGCAGTACTTC,CASSPGTGPYEQYF,-,TRBV7-8,TRBD1,14,TRBJ2-7
TGCGCCAGCAGCCAAGATGACAGGCATCAGGAAAAACTGTTTTTT,CASSQDDRHQEKLFF,-,TRBV4-1,-,15,TRBJ1-4
TGTGCCAGTCGCCAGGGGCCAGGGGGGACGAACACCGGGGAGCTGTTTTTT,CASRQGPGGTNTGELFF,-,TRBV19,-,17,TRBJ2-2